This T cell receptor beta chain was identified in a study of blood T cell repertoires in COVID-19 (dated by TCRdb to the early 2020s). As for the study more broadly: Collaborator samples came from the United States, Italy and Spain and covered acute and convalescent phases of COVID-19. Samples came from the ongoing ImmuneRACE study (first 160 participants) plus 1,254 subjects from 6 global collaborators. Where available, HLA class I and class II types were obtained from metadata supplied by the sample provider rather than from assay-based typing. Sample metadata almost always included a de-identified subject ID, COVID-19 status, age in years and sex. Deeply sampled blood TCRbeta repertoires from subjects exposed to, actively infected with, or recovered from COVID-19 were included in the dataset. The repertoires were made available in a free public database intended to serve as a resource for research on the immune response to SARS-CoV-2. The material from the prospective study consisted of cDNA or gDNA derived from T cells, B-cell-depleted T cells, or PBMCs. Findings and caveats that apply to the study as a whole: The quantity of clinical and demographic metadata differed by source and by participant and was supplied without curation.

On this clone: Its antigen is unknown. Per-nucleotide qualities are absent, and no much larger clonotype sits a single base away.

Collaborating institutions collected whole blood in K2EDTA tubes following their own protocols. For TCRbeta analysis, collaborator samples were shipped as frozen whole blood, as isolated PBMCs, or as DNA extracted from either sample type. The immunoSEQ Assay, a bias-controlled multiplex PCR, was used to amplify TCRbeta CDR3 regions from genomic DNA. In the original analysis: Nucleated cell counts per sample were estimated from amplification of reference gene primers within the assay. Sequence reads were collapsed and filtered to measure the absolute abundance of every unique TCRbeta CDR3 rearrangement. Productive Simpson clonality was computed per sample as the square root of Simpson's diversity index over productive rearrangements. Imported from immuneACCESS, the table was reduced by TCRdb to in-frame sequences with V and J called. These copies leave out some clones; in studies compared against another copy, an unresolved V gene accounts for under half, and the cause of the remainder is not known. V and J calls and clone size are copied from that table; D and trimming were computed from the DNA. The sample table holds about 92,000 clones, of which approximately 86% were seen once. The biggest ten clones account for around 11% of the sample.

Including the terminal cysteine and phenylalanine, the CDR3 comprises 16 residues. Only the CDR3 DNA stays, 48 bases, in frame from base 1. The germline V gene sets CDR1 to SGHAT and CDR2 to FQNNGV. V drops 0 bases and J drops 3 bases, leaving 14 bases in between. Recombination joined TRBV11-2 with TRBJ1-2, with TRBD1 as a weak D call on 5 bases. This sequence originates from a human donor in a cohort sampled during active COVID-19. The sequencing input was peripheral blood. The CDR3 has the sequence CASSLDPGRAHYGYTF. The base sequence is TGTGCCAGCAGCTTAGATCCGGGCAGGGCGCACTATGGCTACACCTTC.